This T cell receptor (beta chain) appears in the sequencing data of a study of yellow fever vaccine responses in identical twins. The study, taken as a whole, reports: Convergence reportedly seemed to mark part of the twins' vaccine T cell response, with personalization marking the rest.

About this clonotype itself: Its antigen is currently unknown.

The V and J ends lost 2 bases and 6 bases respectively, with 7 bases between them. This CDR3 comprises 12 residues. Germline CDR1 MNHEY, CDR2 SMNVEV (reference sequence). TCRdb used MiXCR to reprocess the RT-PCR reads, holding one entry per CDR3 protein. The sample contains about 18,000 distinct CDR3 sequences, 55% to 65% of which appear only once. V is TRBV27 and J is TRBJ1-2, with TRBD1 as a possible D gene (6 bases). This TCR came from a young woman who received the yellow fever vaccine. This specimen consisted of T cells from blood (PBMCs), unsorted or a sorted subset (not recorded which), obtained before or after yellow fever vaccination (not recorded which). In nucleotides, the CDR3 is TGTGCCAGCAGTTTAGGGGGCCATGGCTACACCTTC. This gives the protein CASSLGGHGYTF.